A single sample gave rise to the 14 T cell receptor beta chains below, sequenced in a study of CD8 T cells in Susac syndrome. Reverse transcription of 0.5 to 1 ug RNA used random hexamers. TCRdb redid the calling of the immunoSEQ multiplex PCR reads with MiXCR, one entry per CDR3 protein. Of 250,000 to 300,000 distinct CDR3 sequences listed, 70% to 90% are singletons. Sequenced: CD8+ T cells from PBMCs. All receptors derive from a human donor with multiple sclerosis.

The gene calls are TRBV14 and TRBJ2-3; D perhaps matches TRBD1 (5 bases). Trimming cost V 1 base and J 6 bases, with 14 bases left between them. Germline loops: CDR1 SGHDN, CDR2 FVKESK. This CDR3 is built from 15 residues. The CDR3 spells CASSQVPSSGDTQYF. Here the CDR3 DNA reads TGTGCCAGCAGCCAAGTTCCCAGTTCAGGGGATACGCAGTATTTT.

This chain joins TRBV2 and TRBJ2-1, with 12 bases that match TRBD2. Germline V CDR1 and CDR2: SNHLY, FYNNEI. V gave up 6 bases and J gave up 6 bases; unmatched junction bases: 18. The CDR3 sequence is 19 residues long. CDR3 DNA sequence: TGTGCCAGCAGACCTCAGATACCGACTAGCGGGAGATTATCCAATGAGCAGTTCTTC. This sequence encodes CASRPQIPTSGRLSNEQFF.

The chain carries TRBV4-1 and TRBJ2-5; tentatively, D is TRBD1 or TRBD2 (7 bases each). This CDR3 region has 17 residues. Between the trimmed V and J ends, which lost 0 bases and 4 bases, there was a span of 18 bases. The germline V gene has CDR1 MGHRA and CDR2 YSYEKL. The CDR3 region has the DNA TGCGCCAGCAGCCAAGAGAGGGGGCTCGGGAGGCGAGAGACCCAGTACTTC. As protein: CASSQERGLGRRETQYF.

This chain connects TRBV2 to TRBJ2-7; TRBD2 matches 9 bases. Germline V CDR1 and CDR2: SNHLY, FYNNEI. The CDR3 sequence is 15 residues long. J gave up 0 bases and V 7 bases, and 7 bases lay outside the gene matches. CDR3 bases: TGTGCCAGCACCTTTACTAGCGGGTTCTCCTACGAGCAGTACTTC. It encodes CASTFTSGFSYEQYF.

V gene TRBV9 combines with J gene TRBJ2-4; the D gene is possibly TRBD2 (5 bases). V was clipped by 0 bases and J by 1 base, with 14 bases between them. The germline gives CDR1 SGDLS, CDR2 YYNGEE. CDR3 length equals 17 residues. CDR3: CASSVEGSTGAKNIQYF. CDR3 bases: TGTGCCAGCAGCGTAGAGGGTAGTACGGGGGCCAAAAACATTCAGTACTTC.

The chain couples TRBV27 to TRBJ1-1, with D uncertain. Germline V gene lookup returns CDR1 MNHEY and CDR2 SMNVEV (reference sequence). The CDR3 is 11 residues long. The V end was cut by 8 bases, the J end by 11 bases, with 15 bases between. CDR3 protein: CASREGRMAFF. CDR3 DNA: TGTGCCAGCCGGGAAGGGAGGATGGCTTTCTTT.

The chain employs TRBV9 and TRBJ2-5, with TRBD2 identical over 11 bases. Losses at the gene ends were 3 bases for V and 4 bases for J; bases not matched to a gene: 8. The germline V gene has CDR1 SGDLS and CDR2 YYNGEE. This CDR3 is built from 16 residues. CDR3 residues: CASSALAGDGRETQYF. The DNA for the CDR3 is TGTGCCAGCAGCGCACTAGCGGGAGATGGGCGAGAGACCCAGTACTTC.

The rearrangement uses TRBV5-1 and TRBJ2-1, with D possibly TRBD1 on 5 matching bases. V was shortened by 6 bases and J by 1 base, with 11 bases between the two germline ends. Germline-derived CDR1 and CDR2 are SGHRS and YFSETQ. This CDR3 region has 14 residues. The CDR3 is CASNEDTSYNEQFF. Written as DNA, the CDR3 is TGCGCCAGCAATGAGGACACGTCCTACAATGAGCAGTTCTTC.

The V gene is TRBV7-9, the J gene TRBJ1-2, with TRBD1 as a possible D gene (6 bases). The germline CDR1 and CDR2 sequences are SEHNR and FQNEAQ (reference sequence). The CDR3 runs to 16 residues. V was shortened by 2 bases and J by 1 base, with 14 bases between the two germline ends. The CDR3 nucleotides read TGTGCCAGCAGCTTAACAGGGAGGGGGATTAACTATGGCTACACCTTC. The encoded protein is CASSLTGRGINYGYTF.

CDR3 region: CASSFGTATYEQYF. The DNA of the CDR3 is TGTGCCAGCAGCTTCGGGACTGCCACCTACGAGCAGTACTTC. This chain links TRBV7-9 with TRBJ2-7; perhaps TRBD2 as D (6 bases). The CDR3 is made up of 14 amino acids. Germline loops: CDR1 SEHNR, CDR2 FQNEAQ (reference sequence). V shed 3 bases and J shed 2 bases, with 11 bases lying between them.

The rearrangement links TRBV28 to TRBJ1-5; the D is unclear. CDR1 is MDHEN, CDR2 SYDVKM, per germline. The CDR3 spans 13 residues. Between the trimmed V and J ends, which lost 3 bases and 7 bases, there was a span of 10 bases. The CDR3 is CASSLVGWQPQHF. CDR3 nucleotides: TGTGCCAGCAGTTTGGTGGGGTGGCAGCCCCAGCATTTT. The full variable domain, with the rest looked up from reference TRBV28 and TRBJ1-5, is DVKVTQSSRYLVKRTGEKVFLECVQDMDHENMFWYRQDPGLGLRLIYFSYDVKMKEKGDIPEGYSVSREKKERFSLILESASTNQTSMYLCASSLVGWQPQHFGDGTRLSIL.

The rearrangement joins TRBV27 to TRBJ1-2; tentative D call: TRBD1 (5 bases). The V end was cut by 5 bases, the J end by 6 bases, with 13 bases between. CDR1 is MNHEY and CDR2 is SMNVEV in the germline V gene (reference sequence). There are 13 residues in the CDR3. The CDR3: CASSPQGYDGYTF. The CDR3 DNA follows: TGTGCCAGCAGTCCTCAGGGATATGATGGCTACACCTTC.

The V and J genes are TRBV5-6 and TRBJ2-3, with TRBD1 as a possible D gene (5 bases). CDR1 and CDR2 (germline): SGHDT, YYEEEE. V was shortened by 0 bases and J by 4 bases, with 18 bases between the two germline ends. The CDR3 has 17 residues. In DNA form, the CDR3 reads TGTGCCAGCAGCTTGGCGATGGCAGGGCCGAGCGCAGATACGCAGTATTTT. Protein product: CASSLAMAGPSADTQYF.

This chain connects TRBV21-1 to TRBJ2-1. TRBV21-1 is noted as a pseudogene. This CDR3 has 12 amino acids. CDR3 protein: CASSKYRHEQFF. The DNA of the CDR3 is TGTGCCAGCAGCAAATACAGACATGAGCAGTTCTTC.